These 23 T cell receptor beta chains were all obtained from the same sample, sequenced in a study of blood T cell repertoires in COVID-19. Produced via immunoSEQ multiplex PCR; TCRdb's table is partial and in-frame only. The table has 150,000 to 200,000 clones, around 78% seen once. The sequenced material came from PBMCs or T cells enriched from blood (not recorded which). All receptors derive from a woman between 50 and 59 years old who had recovered from COVID-19.

The J gene is TRBJ2-2, the V gene TRBV19, with TRBD2 identical over 8 bases. V gave up 7 bases and J gave up 5 bases; unmatched junction bases: 9. The CDR3 is 15 residues long. The V gene's germline CDR1 is LNHDA and CDR2 SQIVND (reference sequence). The CDR3 loop reads CASTAGTSVTGELFF. The CDR3 DNA reads TGTGCCAGTACCGCCGGGACTAGTGTTACCGGGGAGCTGTTTTTT.

The chain joins TRBV3-1 (or the pseudogene TRBV3-2) to TRBJ1-1; the match to TRBD1 covers 7 bases. Germline CDR1 and CDR2: LGHDT and YNNKEL (reference sequence). This CDR3 is 16 amino acids long. Germline trimming cut 4 bases from V and 0 bases from J; bases unmatched to any gene: 8. For the CDR3, the DNA is TGTGCCAGCAGCCCCCACAGGGGACAGATGAACACTGAAGCTTTCTTT. Translation: CASSPHRGQMNTEAFF.

This clone has just one count. This chain joins TRBV13 and TRBJ2-4; 12 bases match TRBD2. The CDR3 is 15 amino acids. Germline lookup yields CDR1 PRHDT and CDR2 FYEKMQ (reference sequence). With V trimmed by 5 bases and J by 13 bases, 12 bases remained unmatched. The CDR3 region is CASSPRTGLAGSQYF. The DNA of the CDR3 is TGTGCCAGCAGCCCAAGAACGGGACTAGCGGGCTCCCAGTACTTC.

The gene calls are TRBV29-1 and TRBJ2-3; 14 bases align to TRBD2. This CDR3 has 16 amino acids. V gave up 7 bases and J gave up 2 bases; unmatched junction bases: 8. The germline CDR1 and CDR2 sequences are SQVTM and ANQGSEA. The CDR3 coding sequence is TGCAGCGCACCCTCGACTAGCGGGGGGGTCACAGATACGCAGTATTTT. Amino acid sequence: CSAPSTSGGVTDTQYF.

V is TRBV28 and J is TRBJ2-6; weak D call: TRBD1 (6 bases). CDR3 size: 17 residues. The germline gives CDR1 MDHEN, CDR2 SYDVKM. The V and J ends lost 9 bases and 1 base respectively, with 19 bases between them. This chain's CDR3 is CASHTVQGLSGANVLTF. The CDR3 DNA is TGTGCCAGTCACACCGTACAGGGTCTGTCTGGGGCCAACGTCCTGACTTTC.

The genes are TRBV29-1 and TRBJ1-5; no definite D call. The V gene's germline CDR1 is SQVTM and CDR2 ANQGSEA. The length of the CDR3 is 12 residues. Trimming cost V 6 bases and J 11 bases, with 17 bases left between them. CDR3 DNA: TGCAGCGTCTCGACTCACTCAGAGGCCCAGCATTTT. Protein sequence: CSVSTHSEAQHF.

This sequence joins TRBV5-6 and TRBJ2-3; D unclear. V dropped 3 bases and J dropped 0 bases, with 11 bases sitting between them. Germline-derived CDR1 and CDR2 are SGHDT and YYEEEE. The CDR3 consists of 15 residues. The CDR3 loop reads CASSSLIRSTDTQYF. In DNA, the CDR3 is TGTGCCAGCAGCTCGCTGATCCGGAGCACAGATACGCAGTATTTT.

This rearrangement joins TRBV27 to TRBJ1-4; D might be TRBD1 (6 bases). Trimming removed 6 bases at V and 0 bases at J, with 11 bases between. Germline V gene sequence: CDR1 MNHEY, CDR2 SMNVEV (reference sequence). CDR3 length equals 15 residues. The CDR3 bases are TGTGCCAGCAGGGGACACGGAACAACTAATGAAAAACTGTTTTTT. Its translation is CASRGHGTTNEKLFF.

This clone was counted a few times. The chain uses TRBV3-1 (or the pseudogene TRBV3-2) and TRBJ1-5; D not certain. Trimming left V 5 bases short and J 0 bases short, with 14 bases between. The germline V gene has CDR1 LGHDT and CDR2 YNNKEL (reference sequence). The CDR3 consists of 16 residues. DNA of the CDR3: TGTGCCAGCAGCACCGGACTCTTACCTAGCAATCAGCCCCAGCATTTT. Protein sequence: CASSTGLLPSNQPQHF.

The chain is built from TRBV6-5 and TRBJ1-5, with D possibly TRBD1 on 5 matching bases. Deletions cut 2 bases from V and 6 bases from J, with 14 bases between. Per the germline V gene, CDR1 is MNHEY and CDR2 is SVGAGI. The CDR3 runs to 15 residues. CDR3 DNA: TGTGCCAGCAGTTACGGGGGGGGAAGAAGTCAGCCCCAGCATTTT. Translating gives CASSYGGGRSQPQHF.

This clone was recorded only once. The genes are TRBV21-1 and TRBJ1-1; TRBD1, the D gene given by the table, was not confirmed from the DNA. TRBV21-1 is tagged as a pseudogene. The CDR3 runs to 18 residues. The chain's CDR3 is CASSKVRTGERNGTEAFF. The CDR3 nucleotides read TGTGCCAGCAGCAAAGTCAGGACAGGGGAAAGGAATGGGACTGAAGCTTTCTTT.

V usage is TRBV5-1 and J usage is TRBJ1-6; 10 nucleotides match TRBD1. CDR3 length: 15 residues. The junction had 5 bases not matched to a gene; V was cut back by 4 bases and J by 7 bases. Germline V lookup: CDR1 SGHRS, CDR2 YFSETQ. The CDR3 sequence: CASSLRTGGNSPLHF. DNA of the CDR3: TGCGCCAGCAGCCTCCGGACAGGGGGAAATTCACCCCTCCACTTT.

The chain joins TRBV2 to TRBJ1-2, with a tentative D call TRBD1 (6 bases). The germline V gene encodes CDR1 SNHLY and CDR2 FYNNEI. CDR3 size: 13 residues. V lost 5 bases to trimming and J lost 4 bases, with 11 bases between them. The CDR3 loop is CASSPGGAYGYTF. For the CDR3, the DNA is TGTGCCAGCAGTCCGGGGGGCGCCTATGGCTACACCTTC.

The chain couples TRBV5-1 to TRBJ1-6; 9 nucleotides agree with TRBD1. With 2 bases clipped from V and 10 bases from J, the junction kept 7 bases outside the gene matches. This CDR3 has 15 amino acids. Germline loops: CDR1 SGHRS, CDR2 YFSETQ. DNA for the CDR3: TGCGCCAGCAGCTTTTCGGGACAGGGCGGATCACCCCTCCACTTT. Translated: CASSFSGQGGSPLHF.

The V gene is TRBV2, the J gene TRBJ1-5; 7 positions agree with TRBD1. V shed 10 bases, J shed 3 bases, and the junction held 9 bases outside the gene matches. From germline, CDR1 is SNHLY and CDR2 FYNNEI. The CDR3 is 14 amino acids. CDR3 sequence (DNA): TGTGCCACCCGGGACAGTACCTACAATCAGCCCCAGCATTTT. This translates into CATRDSTYNQPQHF.

The chain couples TRBV4-1 to TRBJ1-6; a weak D match, TRBD1 (6 bases). The CDR3 length is 17 residues. Germline assignment: CDR1 MGHRA and CDR2 YSYEKL. Trimming removed 0 bases at V and 0 bases at J, with 9 bases between. The CDR3 spells CASSQDRGSSYNSPLHF. In DNA form, the CDR3 reads TGCGCCAGCAGCCAAGATAGGGGGAGCTCCTATAATTCACCCCTCCACTTT.

The genes are TRBV4-1 and TRBJ1-4; the match to TRBD1 covers 8 bases. The junction had 7 bases not matched to a gene; V was cut back by 0 bases and J by 1 base. The CDR3 totals 18 residues. CDR1 is MGHRA, CDR2 YSYEKL, per germline. The CDR3 region is CASSQDRAGGGTNEKLFF. CDR3 in DNA: TGCGCCAGCAGCCAAGATCGGGCAGGGGGCGGAACTAATGAAAAACTGTTTTTT.

The rearrangement joins TRBV30 to TRBJ1-2; 7 positions match TRBD1. The CDR3 totals 12 residues. The V gene's germline CDR1 is GTSNPN and CDR2 SVGIG (reference sequence). V dropped 7 bases and J dropped 8; count of bases not matched to a gene: 10. Here the CDR3 DNA reads TGTGCCTCGCAGAGGGGGCAAGGCGGCTACACCTTC. This translates into CASQRGQGGYTF.

This clone was recorded once. The genes are TRBV18 and TRBJ2-5, with a tentative D call TRBD2 (6 bases). Germline CDR1 KGHSH, CDR2 LQKENI. V shed 1 base and J shed 0 bases, with 12 bases lying between them. The CDR3 has 16 amino acids. The CDR3 DNA reads TGTGCCAGCTCACCACTAGCGGACTGGAACCAAGAGACCCAGTACTTC. Protein: CASSPLADWNQETQYF.

This chain connects TRBV10-2 to TRBJ1-2; 7 nucleotides match TRBD1. In germline, CDR1 is WSHSY, CDR2 SAAADI. J lost 3 bases, V lost 0 bases, and 4 bases had no gene match. The length of the CDR3 is 15 residues. The chain's CDR3 is CASSESGGQHYGYTF. Here the CDR3 DNA reads TGCGCCAGCAGTGAGTCTGGGGGACAGCACTATGGCTACACCTTC.

The J gene is TRBJ2-7, the V gene TRBV5-6; possible D gene TRBD1, 6 bases. The V and J ends lost 0 bases and 3 bases respectively, with 13 bases between them. The CDR3 has 15 amino acids. From germline, CDR1 is SGHDT and CDR2 YYEEEE. DNA of the CDR3: TGTGCCAGCAGCTTGGGAGCAGGGGCCAGCTACGAGCAGTACGTC. Translating it yields CASSLGAGASYEQYV.

This chain links TRBV19 with TRBJ2-1, with 7 bases matching TRBD1. The V and J ends lost 6 bases and 6 bases, in that order; junction bases with no gene match: 8. Germline V gives CDR1 LNHDA, CDR2 SQIVND (reference sequence). The CDR3 consists of 14 residues. The CDR3 loop is CASSLLTGINEQFF. The CDR3 nucleotides read TGTGCCAGTAGCCTCCTGACAGGGATCAATGAGCAGTTCTTC.

This chain joins TRBV6-5 and TRBJ1-2; 7 bases are a match to TRBD1. Germline loops: CDR1 MNHEY, CDR2 SVGAGI. This CDR3 contains 13 residues. The J segment lost 3 bases and the V segment lost 5 bases, leaving 3 bases of the junction unmatched. The CDR3 here is CASSQTGHYGYTF. The CDR3 DNA is TGTGCCAGCAGTCAGACAGGGCACTATGGCTACACCTTC.